These 8 T cell receptor beta chains came from one sample sequenced in a study of shared clonotypes between healthy human individuals. The table came from immunoSEQ multiplex PCR; TCRdb's copy has only in-frame clones and leaves some out. The sample lists under 1,100,000 clones, approximately 80% occurring once. The sample was memory CD4+ T cells from PBMCs. This sample's subset: CD45RA-negative fraction. These receptors were collected from a man aged 18-30 years in good health. Some clones in this sample may be carry-over from other donors' samples.

The V call is TRBV4-3, the J call TRBJ1-5; TRBD1 matches at 7 bases. The V gene's germline CDR1 is LGHNA and CDR2 YSLEER. The CDR3 has 17 residues. Unmatched junction bases numbered 10, after V lost 2 bases and J lost 3 bases. The CDR3: CASSQTHRTGVNQPQHF. The CDR3 nucleotides read TGCGCCAGCAGCCAAACCCATAGGACAGGAGTCAATCAGCCCCAGCATTTT.

J is TRBJ1-4 and V is TRBV18; 8 bases agree with TRBD1. The CDR3 runs to 14 residues. After removal of 4 bases from V and 6 bases from J, the junction contained 4 bases not matched to a gene. CDR1 is KGHSH, CDR2 LQKENI, per germline. CDR3 sequence reads: CASSRNRGDEKLFF. The CDR3, as DNA: TGTGCCAGCTCACGTAACAGGGGGGATGAAAAACTGTTTTTT.

The chain employs TRBV6-6 and TRBJ1-2; D gene uncertain. CDR1 is MNHNY and CDR2 is SVGAGI in the germline V gene (reference sequence). Trimming stripped 2 bases from V and 8 bases from J, with 15 bases between. This CDR3 spans 14 amino acids. The CDR3 region has the DNA TGTGCCAGCAGTTACAGCGGGGAAGTGAGCGGCTACACCTTC. Protein sequence: CASSYSGEVSGYTF.

This chain uses TRBV6-5 with TRBJ2-2; D unclear. The CDR3 is made up of 13 amino acids. Between the trimmed V and J ends, which lost 5 bases and 5 bases, there was a span of 9 bases. CDR1 MNHEY and CDR2 SVGAGI come from the germline V gene. CDR3 coding DNA: TGTGCCAGCAGTGAAGCGAGGACCGGGGAGCTGTTTTTT. Translated: CASSEARTGELFF.

The rearrangement links TRBV28 to TRBJ1-2; TRBD1 matches at 7 bases. Unmatched junction bases numbered 10, after V lost 2 bases and J lost 7 bases. There are 15 residues in the CDR3. Germline-derived CDR1 and CDR2 are MDHEN and SYDVKM. The CDR3: CASSLITGQMVGYTF. For the CDR3, the DNA is TGTGCCAGCAGTTTAATTACGGGACAGATGGTTGGCTACACCTTC.

This sequence joins TRBV5-4 and TRBJ2-3; D call uncertain. With 6 bases removed from V and 0 bases from J, the gap between germline ends came to 17 bases. Germline assignment: CDR1 SGHNT and CDR2 YYREEE (reference sequence). The CDR3 sequence is 16 residues long. This CDR3 is CASTYGWARSTDTQYF. For the CDR3, the DNA is TGTGCCAGCACCTATGGATGGGCTCGGAGCACAGATACGCAGTATTTT.

V gene TRBV6-5 combines with J gene TRBJ1-2, with D perhaps TRBD1 (5 bases). CDR1 is MNHEY, CDR2 SVGAGI, per germline. V lost 4 bases to trimming and J lost 4 bases, with 16 bases between them. This CDR3 region has 15 residues. The CDR3 spells CASSSTLGGSYGYTF. CDR3 sequence (DNA): TGTGCCAGCAGTTCGACTTTGGGGGGTAGCTATGGCTACACCTTC.

The V and J genes are TRBV4-3 and TRBJ2-1; D is perhaps TRBD2 (6 bases). The CDR3 runs to 18 residues. Trimming left V 2 bases short and J 5 bases short, with 22 bases between. From germline, CDR1 is LGHNA and CDR2 YSLEER. This CDR3 reads CASSQFTTDPGGNNEQFF. The CDR3 DNA is TGCGCCAGCAGCCAATTCACCACGGACCCCGGGGGAAACAATGAGCAGTTCTTC.